This T cell receptor (beta chain) was sequenced in a study of T-cell reconstitution after alpha-beta-depleted transplantation in children. It was with unique molecular identifiers that the TCRbeta library was prepared. TCRdb recomputed calls from the PCR reads with MiXCR, one row per CDR3 protein. The table lists roughly 190,000 distinct CDR3 sequences, just over 14% of them singletons. This clonotype was recorded at least ten times. The germline V gene encodes CDR1 SGHAT and CDR2 FQNNGV. The CDR3 length is 16 residues. The V and J ends lost 5 bases and 2 bases respectively, with 19 bases between them.

The origin of this receptor is a human donor who donated a stem cell graft to a child with acute lymphoblastic leukemia. The source material was PBMCs from the stem cell graft donor, sampled from the stem cell graft. The chain employs TRBV11-2 and TRBJ2-7, with D unresolved. Here the CDR3 DNA reads TGTGCCAGCAGCCCCTGGGCGCGGAAGAAAACCTACGAGCAGTACTTC. Residues: CASSPWARKKTYEQYF. The full variable domain, completed using reference TRBV11-2 and TRBJ2-7, is EAGVAQSPRYKIIEKRQSVAFWCNPISGHATLYWYQQILGQGPKLLIQFQNNGVVDDSQLPKDRFSAERLKGVDSTLKIQPAKLEDSAVYLCASSPWARKKTYEQYFGPGTRLTVT.